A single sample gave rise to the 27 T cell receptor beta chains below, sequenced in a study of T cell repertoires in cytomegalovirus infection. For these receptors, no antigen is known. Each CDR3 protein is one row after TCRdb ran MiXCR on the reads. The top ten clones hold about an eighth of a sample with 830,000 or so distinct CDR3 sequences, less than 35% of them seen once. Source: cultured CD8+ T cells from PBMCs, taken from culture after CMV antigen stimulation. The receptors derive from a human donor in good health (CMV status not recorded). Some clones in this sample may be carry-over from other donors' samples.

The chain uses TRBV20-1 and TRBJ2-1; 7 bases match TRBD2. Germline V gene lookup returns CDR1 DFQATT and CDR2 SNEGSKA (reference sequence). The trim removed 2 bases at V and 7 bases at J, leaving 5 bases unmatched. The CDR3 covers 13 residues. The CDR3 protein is CSARSRGGNEQFF. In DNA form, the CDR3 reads TGCAGTGCTAGATCGAGGGGAGGGAATGAGCAGTTCTTC.

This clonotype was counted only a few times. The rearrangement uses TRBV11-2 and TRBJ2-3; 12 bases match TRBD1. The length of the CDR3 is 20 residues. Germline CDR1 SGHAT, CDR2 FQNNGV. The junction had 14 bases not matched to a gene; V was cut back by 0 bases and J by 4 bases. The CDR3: CASSLDRYSTGTGGADTQYF. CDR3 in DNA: TGTGCCAGCAGCTTAGATCGGTATAGCACTGGGACAGGGGGCGCAGATACGCAGTATTTT.

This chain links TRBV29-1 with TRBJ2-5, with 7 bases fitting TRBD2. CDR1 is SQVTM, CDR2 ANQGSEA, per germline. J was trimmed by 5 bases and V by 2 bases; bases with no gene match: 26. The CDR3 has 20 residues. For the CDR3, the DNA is TGCAGCGTTGAATGGGTCGTAGCGGGCACCGTTTCAAGGTGCGCGGAGACCCAGTACTTC. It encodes CSVEWVVAGTVSRCAETQYF.

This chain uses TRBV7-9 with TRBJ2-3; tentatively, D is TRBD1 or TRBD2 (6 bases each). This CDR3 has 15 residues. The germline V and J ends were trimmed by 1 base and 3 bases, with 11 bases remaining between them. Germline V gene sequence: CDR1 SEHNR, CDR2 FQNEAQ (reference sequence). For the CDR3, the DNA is TGTGCCAGCAGCTTAGACGGGGGCGAGACAGATACGCAGTATTTT. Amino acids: CASSLDGGETDTQYF.

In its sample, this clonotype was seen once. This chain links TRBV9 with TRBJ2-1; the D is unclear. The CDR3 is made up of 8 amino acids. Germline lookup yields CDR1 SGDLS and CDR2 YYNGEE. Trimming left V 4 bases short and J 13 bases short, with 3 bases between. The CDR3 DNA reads TGTGCCAGCAGCATTCAGTTCTTC. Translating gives CASSIQFF.

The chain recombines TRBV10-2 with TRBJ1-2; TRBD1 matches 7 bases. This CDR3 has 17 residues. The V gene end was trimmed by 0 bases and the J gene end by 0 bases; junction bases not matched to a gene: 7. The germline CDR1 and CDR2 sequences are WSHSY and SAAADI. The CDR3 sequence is CASSESLAGGPNYGYTF. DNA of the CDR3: TGCGCCAGCAGTGAGTCTCTGGCAGGGGGACCTAACTATGGCTACACCTTC.

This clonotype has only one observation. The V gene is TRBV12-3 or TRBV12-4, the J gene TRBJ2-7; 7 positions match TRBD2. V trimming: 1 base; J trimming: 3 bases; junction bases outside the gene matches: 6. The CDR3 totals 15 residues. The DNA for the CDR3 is TGTGCCAGCAGTTTAGACGGACTAGTGGACTACGAGCAGTACGTC. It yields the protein CASSLDGLVDYEQYV.

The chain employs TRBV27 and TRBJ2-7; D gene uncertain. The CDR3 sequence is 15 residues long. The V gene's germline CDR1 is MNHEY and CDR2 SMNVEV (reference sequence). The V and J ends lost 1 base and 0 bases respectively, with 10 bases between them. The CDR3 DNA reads TGTGCCAGCAGTTTATTTTACAGTATCTCCTACGAGCAGTACTTC. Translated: CASSLFYSISYEQYF.

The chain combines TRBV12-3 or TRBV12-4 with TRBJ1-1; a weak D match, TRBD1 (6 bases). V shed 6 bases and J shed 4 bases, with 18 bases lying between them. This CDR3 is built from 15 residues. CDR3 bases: TGTGCCAGCAGGCCGTGGGGGGCCCGGCGCACTGAAGCTTTCTTT. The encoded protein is CASRPWGARRTEAFF.

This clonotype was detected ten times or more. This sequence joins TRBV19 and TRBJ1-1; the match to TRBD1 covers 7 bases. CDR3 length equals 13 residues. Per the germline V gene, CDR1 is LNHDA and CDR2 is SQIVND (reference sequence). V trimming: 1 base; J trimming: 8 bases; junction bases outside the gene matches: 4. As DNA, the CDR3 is TGTGCCAGTAGTATAGGGGGGACAGTAGAAGCTTTCTTT. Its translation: CASSIGGTVEAFF.

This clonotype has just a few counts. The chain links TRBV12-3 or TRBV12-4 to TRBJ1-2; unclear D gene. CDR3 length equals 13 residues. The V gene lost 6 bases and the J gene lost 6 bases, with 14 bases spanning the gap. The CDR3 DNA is TGTGCCAGCAGCCGCCCATACTTCGATGGCTACACCTTC. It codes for CASSRPYFDGYTF.

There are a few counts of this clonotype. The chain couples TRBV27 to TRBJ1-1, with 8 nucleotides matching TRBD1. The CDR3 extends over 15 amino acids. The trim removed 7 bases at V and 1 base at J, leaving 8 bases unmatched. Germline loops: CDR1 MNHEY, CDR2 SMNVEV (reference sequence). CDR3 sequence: CASIRGGTGNTEAFF. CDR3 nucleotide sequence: TGTGCCAGCATAAGAGGCGGGACAGGGAACACTGAAGCTTTCTTT.

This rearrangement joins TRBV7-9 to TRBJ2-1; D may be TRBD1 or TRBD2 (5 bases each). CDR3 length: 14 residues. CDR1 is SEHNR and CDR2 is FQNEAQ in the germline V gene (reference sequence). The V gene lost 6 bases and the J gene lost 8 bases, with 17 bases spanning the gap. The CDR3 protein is CASRFRGSGDEQFF. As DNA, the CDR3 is TGTGCCAGCAGATTCCGGGGCTCTGGGGATGAGCAGTTCTTC.

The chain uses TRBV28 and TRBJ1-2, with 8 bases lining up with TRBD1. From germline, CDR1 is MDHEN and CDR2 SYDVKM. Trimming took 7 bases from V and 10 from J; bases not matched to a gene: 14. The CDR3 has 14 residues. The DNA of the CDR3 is TGTGCCAGCAACCCTCTCAGGGGGCCGGTAGTCTACACCTTC. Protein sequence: CASNPLRGPVVYTF.

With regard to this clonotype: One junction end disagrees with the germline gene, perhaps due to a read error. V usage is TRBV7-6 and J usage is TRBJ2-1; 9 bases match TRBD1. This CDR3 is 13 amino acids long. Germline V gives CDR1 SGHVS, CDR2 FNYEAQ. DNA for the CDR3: TGTGCTAGCAGCTACCGGGACAGGGATGAGCAGTTCTTC. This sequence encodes CASSYRDRDEQFF.

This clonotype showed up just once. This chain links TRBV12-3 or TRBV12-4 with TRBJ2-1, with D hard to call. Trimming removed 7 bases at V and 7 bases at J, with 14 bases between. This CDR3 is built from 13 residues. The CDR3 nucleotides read TGTGCCAGCACCTCCCGGGTTGGGAATGAGCAGTTCTTC. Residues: CASTSRVGNEQFF.

Here the CDR3 reads CASSGTGRSGANVLTF. The CDR3 DNA is TGTGCCAGTTCCGGGACAGGGAGGTCTGGGGCCAACGTCCTGACTTTC. The chain is built from TRBV6-2 or TRBV6-3 and TRBJ2-6, with 9 bases identical to TRBD1. Per germline, CDR1 MNHEY and CDR2 SVGEGT. Trimming removed 9 bases from V and 1 base from J; junction bases left unmatched: 7. The CDR3 runs 16 residues.

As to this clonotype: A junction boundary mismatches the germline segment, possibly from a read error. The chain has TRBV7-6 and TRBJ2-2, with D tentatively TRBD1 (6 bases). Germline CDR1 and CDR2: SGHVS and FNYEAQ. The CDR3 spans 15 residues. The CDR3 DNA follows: TGTGCTAGCAGCTTAGCCCCAGGGGTAGGCGGGGAGCTGTTTTTT. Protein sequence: CASSLAPGVGGELFF. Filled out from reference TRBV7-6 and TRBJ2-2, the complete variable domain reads GAGVSQSPRYKVTKRGQDVALRCDPISGHVSLYWYRQALGQGPEFLTYFNYEAQQDKSGLPNDRFSAERPEGSISTLTIQRTEQRDSAMYRCASSLAPGVGGELFFGEGSRLTVL.

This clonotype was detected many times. The CDR3 coding sequence is TGTGCCACCCAGCGGGGGGGCCGGGAGACCCAGTACTTC. Its translation: CATQRGGRETQYF. This chain uses TRBV2 with TRBJ2-5; 10 bases align to TRBD2. The CDR3 sequence is 13 residues long. J was trimmed by 5 bases and V by 10 bases; bases with no gene match: 7. Germline V gives CDR1 SNHLY, CDR2 FYNNEI.

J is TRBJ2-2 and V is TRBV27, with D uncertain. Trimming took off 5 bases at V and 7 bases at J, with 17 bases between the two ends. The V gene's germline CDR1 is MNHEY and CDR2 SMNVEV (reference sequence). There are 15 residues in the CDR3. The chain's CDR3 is CASSALRSVFGELFF. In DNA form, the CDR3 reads TGTGCCAGCAGTGCACTCAGGAGTGTCTTCGGGGAGCTGTTTTTT.

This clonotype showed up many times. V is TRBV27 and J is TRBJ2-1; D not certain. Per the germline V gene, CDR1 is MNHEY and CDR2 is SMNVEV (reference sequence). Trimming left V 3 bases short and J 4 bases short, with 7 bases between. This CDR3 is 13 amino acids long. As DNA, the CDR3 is TGTGCCAGCAGTTTCCTCGGATACAATGAGCAGTTCTTC. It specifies CASSFLGYNEQFF.

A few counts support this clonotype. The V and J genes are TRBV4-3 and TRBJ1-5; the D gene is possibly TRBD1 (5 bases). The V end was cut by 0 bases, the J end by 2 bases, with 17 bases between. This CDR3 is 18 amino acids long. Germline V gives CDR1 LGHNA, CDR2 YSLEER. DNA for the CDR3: TGCGCCAGCAGCCAAGATACGACAGCCAAGTTAGGCAATCAGCCCCAGCATTTT. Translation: CASSQDTTAKLGNQPQHF.

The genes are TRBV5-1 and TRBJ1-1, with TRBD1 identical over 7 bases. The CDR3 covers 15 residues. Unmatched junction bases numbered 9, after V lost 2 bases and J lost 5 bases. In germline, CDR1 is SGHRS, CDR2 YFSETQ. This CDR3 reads CASSFRQGGYTEAFF. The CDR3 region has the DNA TGCGCCAGCAGCTTTCGACAGGGAGGCTATACTGAAGCTTTCTTT.

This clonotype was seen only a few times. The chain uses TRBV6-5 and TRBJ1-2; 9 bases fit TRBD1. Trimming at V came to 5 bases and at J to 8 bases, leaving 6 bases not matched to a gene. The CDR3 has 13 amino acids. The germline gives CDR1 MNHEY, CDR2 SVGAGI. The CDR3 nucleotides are TGTGCCAGCAGTGTTACAGGGGGCCGCGGCTACACCTTC. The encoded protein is CASSVTGGRGYTF.

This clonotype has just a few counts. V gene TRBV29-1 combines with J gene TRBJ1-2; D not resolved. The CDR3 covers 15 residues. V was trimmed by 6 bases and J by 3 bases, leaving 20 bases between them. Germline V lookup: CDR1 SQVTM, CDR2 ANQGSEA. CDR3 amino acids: CSVPQGGRSDYGYTF. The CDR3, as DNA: TGCAGCGTCCCTCAAGGTGGGCGCAGCGACTATGGCTACACCTTC.

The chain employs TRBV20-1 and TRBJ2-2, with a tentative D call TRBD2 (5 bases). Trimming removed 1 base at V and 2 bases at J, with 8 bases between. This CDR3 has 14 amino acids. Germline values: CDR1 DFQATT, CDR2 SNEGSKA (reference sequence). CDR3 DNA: TGCAGTGCTAGAGTAGAGGGAAACACCGGGGAGCTGTTTTTT. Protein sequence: CSARVEGNTGELFF.

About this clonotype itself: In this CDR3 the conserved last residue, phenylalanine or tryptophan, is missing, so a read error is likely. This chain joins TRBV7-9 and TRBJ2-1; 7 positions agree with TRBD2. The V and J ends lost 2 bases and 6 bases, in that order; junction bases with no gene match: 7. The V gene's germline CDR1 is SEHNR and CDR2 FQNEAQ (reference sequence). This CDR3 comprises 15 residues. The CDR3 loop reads CASSLPQRGGNEQFL. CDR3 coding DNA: TGTGCCAGCAGCTTACCCCAGCGGGGTGGCAATGAGCAGTTCTTA.